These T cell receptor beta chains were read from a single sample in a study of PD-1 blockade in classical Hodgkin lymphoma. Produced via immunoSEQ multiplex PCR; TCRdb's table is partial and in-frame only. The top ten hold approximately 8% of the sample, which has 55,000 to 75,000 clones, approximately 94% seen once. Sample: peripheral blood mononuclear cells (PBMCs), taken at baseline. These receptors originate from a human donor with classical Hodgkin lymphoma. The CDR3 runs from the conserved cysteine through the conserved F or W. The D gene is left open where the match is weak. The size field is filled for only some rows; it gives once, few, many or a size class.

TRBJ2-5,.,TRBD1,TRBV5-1,TGCGCCAGCAGCTTGGCCCAGGGGGTTTTTGGGACCCAGTACTTC,CASSLAQGVFGTQYF
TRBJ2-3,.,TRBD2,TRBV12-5,TGTGCTAGTGGTTCTCCGACTAGCGGGGGGGTGGAAGATACGCAGTATTTT,CASGSPTSGGVEDTQYF
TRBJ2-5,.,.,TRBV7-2,TGTGCCAGCAGCTTTAGGGGGTCTGGGGAGACCCAGTACTTC,CASSFRGSGETQYF
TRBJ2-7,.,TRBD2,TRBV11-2,TGTGCCAGCAGCCCTTCCGGACTAGCGGGGGGCCCGCCTTACGAGCAGTACTTC,CASSPSGLAGGPPYEQYF
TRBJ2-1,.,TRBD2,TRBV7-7,TGTGCCAGCAGCCGGACTAGCGGGGGGGACAATGAGCAGTTCTTC,CASSRTSGGDNEQFF
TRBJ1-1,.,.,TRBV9,TGTGCCAGCAGCGTAGGAACAGAGAACACTGAAGCTTTCTTT,CASSVGTENTEAFF
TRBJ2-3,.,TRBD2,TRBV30,TGTGCCTGTAGCGGGAGGGCCACAGATACGCAGTATTTT,CACSGRATDTQYF
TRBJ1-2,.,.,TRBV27,TGTGCCAGCAGTTTAATAGGACAGCCTAACTATGGCTACACCTTC,CASSLIGQPNYGYTF
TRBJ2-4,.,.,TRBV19,TGTGCCAGTAGTATAGCCGGAAACATTCAGTACTTC,CASSIAGNIQYF
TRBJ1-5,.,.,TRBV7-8,TGTGCCAGCAGCCCCTTCGACGAGGGCCAAGGGATTTATAGCAATCAGCCCCAGCATTTT,CASSPFDEGQGIYSNQPQHF
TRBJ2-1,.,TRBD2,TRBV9,TGTGCCAGCAGCGTAGTGCCTAGCGGGGGGCACAATGAGCAGTTCTTC,CASSVVPSGGHNEQFF
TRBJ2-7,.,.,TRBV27,TGTGCCAGCAGTTTAAACGAGCAGTACTTC,CASSLNEQYF
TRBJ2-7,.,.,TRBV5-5,TGTGCCAGCAGCTTGGCCAGGGGAAGTTCCTACGAGCAGTACTTC,CASSLARGSSYEQYF
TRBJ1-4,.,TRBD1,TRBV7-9,TGTGCCAGCAGCCCATCCGGGACAGACAATGAAAAACTGTTTTTT,CASSPSGTDNEKLFF
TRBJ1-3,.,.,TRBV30,TGTGCCTGGACAGATCTTCGGAGGGCTGGAAACACCATATATTTT,CAWTDLRRAGNTIYF
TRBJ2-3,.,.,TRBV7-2,TGTGCCAGCAGCTTGTACTTAGATACGCAGTATTTT,CASSLYLDTQYF
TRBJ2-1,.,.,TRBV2,TGTGCCAGCAGTAACCAGGGGGGGCACTACAATGAGCAGTTCTTC,CASSNQGGHYNEQFF
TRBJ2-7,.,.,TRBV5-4,TGTGCCAGCAGCTCCTCGGCGGCCTTCAGTTACTACGAGCAGTACTTC,CASSSSAAFSYYEQYF
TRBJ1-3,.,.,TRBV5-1,TGCGCCAGCAGCCCGACCTCAGGGTTCGGAAACACCATATATTTT,CASSPTSGFGNTIYF
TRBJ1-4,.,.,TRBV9,TGTGCCAGCCACCCGGCGGGGGATACTTCAACTAATGAAAAACTGTTTTTT,CASHPAGDTSTNEKLFF
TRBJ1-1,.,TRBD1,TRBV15,TGTGCCACCAGCATACCGGGACAGGCTCTTAATCTGGAAGCTTTCTTT,CATSIPGQALNLEAFF
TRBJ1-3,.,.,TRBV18,TGTGCCAGCTCACAAAGACAACTCTCTGGAAACACCATATATTTT,CASSQRQLSGNTIYF
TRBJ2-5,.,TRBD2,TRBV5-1,TGCGCCAGCAGCTTGGTACGGACTAGCGGGGGGACACAAGAGACCCAGTACTTC,CASSLVRTSGGTQETQYF
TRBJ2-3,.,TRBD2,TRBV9,TGTGCCAGCAGCGTAGAAGCGGGGGGGGACACAGATACGCAGTATTTT,CASSVEAGGDTDTQYF
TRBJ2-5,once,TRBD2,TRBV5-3,TGTGCCAGAAGCTTGTGCCGGGAGGGCCGGGAGACCCAGTACTTC,CARSLCREGRETQYF
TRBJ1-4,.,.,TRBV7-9,TGTGCCAGCAGCTTAGACAGGGCGGAGGTTGAAAAACTGTTTTTT,CASSLDRAEVEKLFF
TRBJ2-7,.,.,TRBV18,TGTGCCAGCTCACCACCTTCAGGGGCGCGTGAGCAGTACTTC,CASSPPSGAREQYF
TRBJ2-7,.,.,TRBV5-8,TGTGCCAGCAGCCCGACGGCCGCCTACGAGCAGTACTTC,CASSPTAAYEQYF
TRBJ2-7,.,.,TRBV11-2,TGTGCCAGCAGCGTATTCGGCGGAGACTCCGAGCAGTACTTC,CASSVFGGDSEQYF
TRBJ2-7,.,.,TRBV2,TGTGCCAGCAGTTGGTCGGAGGGAGTCTCCCTCTACGAGCAGTACTTC,CASSWSEGVSLYEQYF
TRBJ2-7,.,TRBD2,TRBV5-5,TGTGCCAGCAGCTTGGAGCGGGAGGGCCCCTTGGGCGAGCAGTACTTC,CASSLEREGPLGEQYF
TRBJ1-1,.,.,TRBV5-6,TGTGCCAGCAGCTTTACCGGGCCCGGAACTGAAGCTTTCTTT,CASSFTGPGTEAFF
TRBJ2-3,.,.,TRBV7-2,TGTGCCAGCAGCCACTCTGAGTCACGCAACACAGATACGCAGTATTTT,CASSHSESRNTDTQYF
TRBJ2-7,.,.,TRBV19,TGTGCCAGTAGTATAGTGACAACCCCCTACGAGCAGTACTTC,CASSIVTTPYEQYF
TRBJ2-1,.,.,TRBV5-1,TGCGCCAGCAGCTGGGGACCGTCAGCGATTGAGCAGTTCTTC,CASSWGPSAIEQFF
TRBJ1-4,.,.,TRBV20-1,TGCAGTGCTTCGGGGAACGAAAAACTGTTTTTT,CSASGNEKLFF
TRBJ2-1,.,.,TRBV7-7,TGTGCCAGCAGCTTAGAGCCGGTGGGCTCCTACAATGAGCAGTTCTTC,CASSLEPVGSYNEQFF
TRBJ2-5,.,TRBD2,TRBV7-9,TGTGCCAGCAGCGCTAGACTAGCGGGAACGGAAGAGACCCAGTACTTC,CASSARLAGTEETQYF
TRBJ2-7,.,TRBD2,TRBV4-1,TGCGCCAGCAGCCCAGGACTAGCGGGCACCTACGAGCAGTACTTC,CASSPGLAGTYEQYF
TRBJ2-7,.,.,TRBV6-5,TGTGCCAGCAGTTACTCTGGGGAAATCTACGAGCAGTACTTC,CASSYSGEIYEQYF
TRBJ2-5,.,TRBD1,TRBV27,TGTGCCAGCAGTGCCTGGACAGGTCCCCAAGAGACCCAGTACTTC,CASSAWTGPQETQYF
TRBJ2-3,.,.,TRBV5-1,TGCGCCAGCAGCTTGGTTTTTCAGGGCGGCACAGATACGCAGTATTTT,CASSLVFQGGTDTQYF
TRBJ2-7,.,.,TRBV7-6,TGTGCCAGCAGCCCTACCAAGGGTGGCGAGCAGTACTTC,CASSPTKGGEQYF
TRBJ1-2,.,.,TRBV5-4,TGTGCCAGCAGCGGGGAGGACTATGGCTACACCTTC,CASSGEDYGYTF
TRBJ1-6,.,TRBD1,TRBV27,TGTGCCAGCAGCCCAATCGGACAGGGCGCTAATTCACCCCTCCACTTT,CASSPIGQGANSPLHF
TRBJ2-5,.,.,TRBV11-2,TGTGCCAGCACCCACGGTAGGGCCTCGGGGGAGACCCAGTACTTC,CASTHGRASGETQYF
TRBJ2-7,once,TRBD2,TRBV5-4,TGTGCCAGCAGCTTTCGGGGGGGCCCCTACGAGCAGTACTTC,CASSFRGGPYEQYF
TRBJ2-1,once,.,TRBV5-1,TGCGCCAGCAGCCCTGGGCCCTTGCGCAATGAGCAGTTCTTC,CASSPGPLRNEQFF
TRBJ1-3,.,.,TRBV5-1,TGCGCCAGCAGCACTCTAGGGGATCTAGGCGGAAACACCATATATTTT,CASSTLGDLGGNTIYF
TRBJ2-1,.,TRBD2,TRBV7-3,TGTGCCAGCAGCTTGGAAGCGGGAGCCGTCAATGAGCAGTTCTTC,CASSLEAGAVNEQFF
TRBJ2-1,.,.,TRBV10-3,TGTGCCATCAGTGAACAGGGTAATGAGCAGTTCTTC,CAISEQGNEQFF
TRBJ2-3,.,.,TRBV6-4,TGTGCCAGCAGTGACGTTGGGGGGGCCTCTACCACAGATACGCAGTATTTT,CASSDVGGASTTDTQYF
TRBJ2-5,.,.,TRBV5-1,TGCGCCAGCAGCTTGAGAGAGGGGGAGACCCAGTACTTC,CASSLREGETQYF
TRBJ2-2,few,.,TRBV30,TGTGCCTGGTCCCACAGGGCGAACACCGGGGAGCTGTTTTTT,CAWSHRANTGELFF
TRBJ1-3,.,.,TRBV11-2,TGTGCCAGCGGGCTGGCAGGAAGCGGTGGAAACACCATATATTTT,CASGLAGSGGNTIYF
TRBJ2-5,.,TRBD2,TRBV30,TGTGCCTGGAGGACTAGCGGGGGGGCAGGAGAGACCCAGTACTTC,CAWRTSGGAGETQYF